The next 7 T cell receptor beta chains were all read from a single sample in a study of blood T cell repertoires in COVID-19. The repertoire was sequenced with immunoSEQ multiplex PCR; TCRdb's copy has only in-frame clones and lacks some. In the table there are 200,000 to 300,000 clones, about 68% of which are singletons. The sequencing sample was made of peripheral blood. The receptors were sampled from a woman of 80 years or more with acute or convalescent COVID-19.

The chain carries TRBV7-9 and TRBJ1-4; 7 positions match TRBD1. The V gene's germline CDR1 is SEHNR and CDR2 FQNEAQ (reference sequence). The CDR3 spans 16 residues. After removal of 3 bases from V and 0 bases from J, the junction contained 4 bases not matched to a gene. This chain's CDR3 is CASSLGRGTTNEKLFF. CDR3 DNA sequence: TGTGCCAGCAGCTTGGGCAGGGGGACAACTAATGAAAAACTGTTTTTT.

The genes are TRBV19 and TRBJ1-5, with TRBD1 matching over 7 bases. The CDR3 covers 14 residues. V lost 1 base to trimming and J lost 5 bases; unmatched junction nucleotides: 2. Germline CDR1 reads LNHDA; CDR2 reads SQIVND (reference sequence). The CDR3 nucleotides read TGTGCCAGTAGTATAGTGGGGACAGATCAGCCCCAGCATTTT. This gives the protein CASSIVGTDQPQHF.

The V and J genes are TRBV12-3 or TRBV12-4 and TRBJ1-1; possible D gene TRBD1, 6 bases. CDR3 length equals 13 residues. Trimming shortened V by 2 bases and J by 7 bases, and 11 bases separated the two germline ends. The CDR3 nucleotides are TGTGCCAGCAGTTTAAACAGGGCTAGTGAAGCTTTCTTT. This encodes CASSLNRASEAFF.

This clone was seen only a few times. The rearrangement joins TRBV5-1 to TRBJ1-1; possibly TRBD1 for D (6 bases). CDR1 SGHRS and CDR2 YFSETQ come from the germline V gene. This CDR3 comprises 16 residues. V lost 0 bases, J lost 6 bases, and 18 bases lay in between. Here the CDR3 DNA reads TGCGCCAGCAGCTTGGACCTAGTGGGACAAAGGTCTGAAGCTTTCTTT. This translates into CASSLDLVGQRSEAFF.

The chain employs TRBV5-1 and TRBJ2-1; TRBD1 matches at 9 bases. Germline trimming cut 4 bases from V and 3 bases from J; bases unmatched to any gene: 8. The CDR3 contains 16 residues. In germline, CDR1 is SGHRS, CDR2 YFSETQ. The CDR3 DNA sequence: TGCGCCAGCAGCGTCGACAGGGGGAATTTCTACAATGAGCAGTTCTTC. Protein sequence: CASSVDRGNFYNEQFF.

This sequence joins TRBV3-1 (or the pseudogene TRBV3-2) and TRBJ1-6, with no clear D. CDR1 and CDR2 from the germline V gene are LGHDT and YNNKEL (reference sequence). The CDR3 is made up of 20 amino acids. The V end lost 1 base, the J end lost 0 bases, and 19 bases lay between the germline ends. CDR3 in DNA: TGTGCCAGCAGCCAAGGTCCCTTCTACGCCACTAGCTCCTATAATTCACCCCTCCACTTT. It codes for CASSQGPFYATSSYNSPLHF.

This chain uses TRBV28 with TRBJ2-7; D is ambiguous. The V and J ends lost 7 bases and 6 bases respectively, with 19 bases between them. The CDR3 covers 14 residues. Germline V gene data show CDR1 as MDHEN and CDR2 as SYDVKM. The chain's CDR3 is CASTTSYSSLEQYF. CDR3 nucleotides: TGTGCCAGCACCACCTCGTATAGCAGCCTCGAGCAGTACTTC.